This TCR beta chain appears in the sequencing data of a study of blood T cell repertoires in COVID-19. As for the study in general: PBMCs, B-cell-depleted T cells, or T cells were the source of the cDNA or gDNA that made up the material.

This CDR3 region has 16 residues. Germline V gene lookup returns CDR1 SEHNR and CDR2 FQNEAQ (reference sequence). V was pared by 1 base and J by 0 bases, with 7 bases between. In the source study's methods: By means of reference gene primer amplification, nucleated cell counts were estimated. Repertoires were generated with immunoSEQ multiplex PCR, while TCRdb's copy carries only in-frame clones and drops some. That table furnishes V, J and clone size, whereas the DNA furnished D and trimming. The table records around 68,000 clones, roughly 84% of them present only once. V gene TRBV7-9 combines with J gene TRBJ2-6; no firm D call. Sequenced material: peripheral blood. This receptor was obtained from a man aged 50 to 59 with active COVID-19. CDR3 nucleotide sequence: TGTGCCAGCAGCTTAGTTCCCAACTCTGGGGCCAACGTCCTGACTTTC. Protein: CASSLVPNSGANVLTF.